This T cell receptor beta chain emerged from a study of blood T cells in healthy people across ages. The study's findings and limits: TCR beta diversity, measured per million T cells, fell in a roughly linear way with age.

Germline CDR1 SGHRS, CDR2 YFSETQ. This CDR3 is 15 amino acids long. With 5 bases removed from V and 2 bases from J, the gap between germline ends came to 16 bases. With a J-beta primer mix and a sample-barcoded 5' primer, a second PCR ran about 6 to 11 cycles. TCRdb re-analysed the 5' RACE reads in MiXCR, keeping a single row per CDR3 protein. Of approximately 670,000 distinct CDR3 sequences listed, 40% to 45% were seen once; the top ten hold 30%. This clonotype was recorded many times. Its antigen is currently unknown. This receptor was identified in an older man in good health. The chain uses TRBV5-1 and TRBJ2-5; D gene unclear. The sample was blood. The CDR3 DNA sequence: TGCGCCAGCAGTCAATCTGGCCGGATGCAAGAGACCCAGTACTTC. Translating gives CASSQSGRMQETQYF.